This note documents a single T cell receptor (beta chain) sequence. The table came from immunoSEQ multiplex PCR; TCRdb's copy has only in-frame clones and leaves some out. The data contain about 93,000 clones, about 87% of them singletons. The V gene's germline CDR1 is SEHNR and CDR2 FQNEAQ (reference sequence). The CDR3 length is 15 residues. The V and J ends lost 5 bases and 1 base respectively, with 12 bases between them. The data stem from a study of control samples from healthy donors and cancer patients. Source material: blood. The chain is built from TRBV7-9 and TRBJ2-1; D is ambiguous. The clonotype comes from a woman in her 70s in good health. CDR3 DNA: TGTGCCAGCAGCCCCCAGACACTTTCCTACAATGAGCAGTTCTTC. Protein: CASSPQTLSYNEQFF. The complete variable domain, with remaining parts taken from reference TRBV7-9 and TRBJ2-1, reads DTGVSQNPRHKITKRGQNVTFRCDPISEHNRLYWYRQTLGQGPEFLTYFQNEAQLEKSRLLSDRFSAERPKGSFSTLEIQRTEQGDSAMYLCASSPQTLSYNEQFFGPGTRLTVL.